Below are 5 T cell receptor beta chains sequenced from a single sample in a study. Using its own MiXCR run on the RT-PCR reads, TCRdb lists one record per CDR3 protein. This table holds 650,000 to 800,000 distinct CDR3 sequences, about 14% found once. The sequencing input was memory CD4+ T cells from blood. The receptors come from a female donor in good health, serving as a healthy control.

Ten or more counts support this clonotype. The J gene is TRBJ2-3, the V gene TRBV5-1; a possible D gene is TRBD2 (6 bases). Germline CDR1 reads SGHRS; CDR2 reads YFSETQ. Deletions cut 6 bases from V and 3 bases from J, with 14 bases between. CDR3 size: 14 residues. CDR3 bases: TGCGCCAGCAAACTAGCTCAAACAACAGATACGCAGTATTTT. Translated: CASKLAQTTDTQYF. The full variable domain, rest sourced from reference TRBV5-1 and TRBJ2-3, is KAGVTQTPRYLIKTRGQQVTLSCSPISGHRSVSWYQQTPGQGLQFLFEYFSETQRNKGNFPGRFSGRQFSNSRSEMNVSTLELGDSALYLCASKLAQTTDTQYFGPGTRLTVL.

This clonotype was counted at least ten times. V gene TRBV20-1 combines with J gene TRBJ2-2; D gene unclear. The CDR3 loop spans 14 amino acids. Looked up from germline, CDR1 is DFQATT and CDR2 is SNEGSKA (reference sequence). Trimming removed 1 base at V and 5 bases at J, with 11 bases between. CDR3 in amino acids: CSARAPAGTGELFF. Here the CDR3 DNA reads TGCAGTGCTAGAGCCCCCGCCGGGACCGGGGAGCTGTTTTTT.

Written as DNA, the CDR3 is TGCAGTGCTCCTTACCGGAGTACTAGCTCCTACGAGCAGTACTTC. Protein sequence: CSAPYRSTSSYEQYF. The rearrangement links TRBV20-1 to TRBJ2-7; a weak D match, TRBD2 (5 bases). Trimming removed 5 bases at V and 0 bases at J, with 17 bases between. Germline V lookup: CDR1 DFQATT, CDR2 SNEGSKA (reference sequence). The CDR3 length is 15 residues.

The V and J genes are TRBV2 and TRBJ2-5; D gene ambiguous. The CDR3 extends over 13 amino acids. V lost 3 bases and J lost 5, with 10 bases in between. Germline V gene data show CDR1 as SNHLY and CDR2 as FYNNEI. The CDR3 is CASSDRRRETQYF. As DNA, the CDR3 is TGTGCCAGCAGTGATAGGCGCAGGGAGACCCAGTACTTC.

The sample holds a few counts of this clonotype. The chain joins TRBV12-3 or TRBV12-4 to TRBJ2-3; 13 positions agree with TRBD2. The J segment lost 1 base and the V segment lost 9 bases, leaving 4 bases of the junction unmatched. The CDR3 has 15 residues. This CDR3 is CASKTSGGRTDTQYF. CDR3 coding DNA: TGTGCCAGTAAGACTAGCGGGGGGCGCACAGATACGCAGTATTTT.